What follows describes a single T cell receptor beta chain. The antigen is undetermined. The table came from immunoSEQ multiplex PCR; TCRdb's copy has only in-frame clones and leaves some out. The sample shows roughly 28,000 clones, roughly 84% of them seen only once. This entry is derived from a study of OX40 agonist ivuxolimab in advanced cancers. General study points: Clonal expansion was seen in CD4+ and CD8+ blood T cells by week 6 at 0.1 to 3.0 mg/kg.

The receptor comes from an adult with an advanced solid tumor such as melanoma, head and neck, liver or kidney cancer. The sample in question was CD4+ or CD8+ T cells sorted from blood, obtained in a trial of the OX40 agonist ivuxolimab.

The CDR3 here is CASSSLPGLAGGLSSYNEQFF. DNA for the CDR3: TGTGCCAGCAGCAGTCTTCCGGGACTAGCGGGAGGGCTTAGCTCCTACAATGAGCAGTTCTTC. The chain joins TRBV28 to TRBJ2-1, with 16 bases fitting TRBD2. CDR1 and CDR2 (germline): MDHEN, SYDVKM. CDR3 size: 21 residues. J lost 0 bases, V lost 6 bases, and 14 bases had no gene match.